This T cell receptor beta chain was recorded in a study of technical replicates of blood from a few donors. Using immunoSEQ multiplex PCR, the repertoire was profiled, and TCRdb retains in-frame clones only, with some absent. The repertoire has about 13,000 clones, approximately 86% of them found once; the top ten carry around 10%. This clone occurred once. Trimming removed 3 bases from V and 1 base from J; junction bases left unmatched: 6. The CDR3 is 15 amino acids. CDR1 and CDR2 from the germline V gene are MGHDK and SYGVNS. The V and J genes are TRBV25-1 and TRBJ2-7, with 7 bases lining up with TRBD1. This clonotype was sampled from a human donor in good health. Sequences were obtained from PBMCs. CDR3: CASSDPARGSYEQYF. The CDR3 DNA follows: TGTGCCAGCAGTGATCCCGCCAGGGGGTCCTACGAGCAGTACTTC.